The following is a T cell receptor beta chain sequence with its context. The antigen is not known. The germline V and J ends were trimmed by 4 bases and 4 bases, with 5 bases remaining between them. Germline V gene sequence: CDR1 MNHEY, CDR2 SMNVEV (reference sequence). The CDR3 has 11 residues. The PCR made use of 60 Vbeta and 13 Jbeta primers. Sequencing was performed with immunoSEQ multiplex PCR; in TCRdb, only in-frame clones are kept and a portion is missing. The sample includes about 130,000 clones, 81% of them seen just once. The sample is drawn from a study of cytomegalovirus exposure and HLA in healthy donors. Study-level points and caveats: Reported performance of the classifier showed diagnosis of cytomegalovirus status with high specificity and sensitivity.

The material sequenced was PBMCs. The sequence was obtained from a man between 18 and 35 years old in good health and CMV-seronegative. This rearrangement joins TRBV27 to TRBJ2-7; D possibly corresponds to TRBD1 (5 bases). CDR3 in amino acids: CASSSGYEQYF. As DNA, the CDR3 is TGTGCCAGCAGTTCAGGGTACGAGCAGTACTTC.